This T cell receptor (beta chain) was documented in a study of blood T cell repertoires in COVID-19. How the authors handled the data: Estimation of nucleated cell counts relied on the amplification of reference gene primers. TCRdb's table, derived via immunoSEQ multiplex PCR, lists solely in-frame clones and lacks some. That table supplies the V and J calls and clone size; D and trimming were determined from the DNA. Found here are just over 300,000 clones, 85% to 90% of them singletons; the top ten hold 3.5% to 4.5%. Participant age was roughly 18 to 89 years, and participants resided in about two dozen US areas. The V gene's germline CDR1 is GTSNPN and CDR2 SVGIG (reference sequence). After removal of 2 bases from V and 5 bases from J, the junction contained 8 bases not matched to a gene. The CDR3 is 15 residues long.

The sequenced sample was PBMCs or T cells enriched from blood (not recorded which). This rearrangement joins TRBV30 to TRBJ2-3; TRBD2 agrees at 9 bases. The origin of this receptor is a man aged 25 to 45 who had recovered from COVID-19. CDR3 bases: TGTGCCTGGAGTCGAACAGCGGGAGGTGGAGATACGCAGTATTTT. Protein sequence: CAWSRTAGGGDTQYF.